This TCR beta chain stems from a study of blood T cells in healthy people across ages. Isolation yielded PBMCs, at least 6 million per sample, in every case. Total RNA extracted from each sample amounted to at least 6 micrograms. The CDR3 sequence is 13 residues long. Germline V gene sequence: CDR1 SQVTM, CDR2 ANQGSEA. V dropped 0 bases and J dropped 4 bases, with 10 bases sitting between them. Through a sample-barcoded 5' primer and a J-beta primer mix, a second PCR was run for 7 to 11 cycles. TCRdb processed the 5' RACE reads anew with MiXCR; each CDR3 protein has one entry. The sample carries 700,000 to 900,000 distinct CDR3 sequences, roughly 26% recorded once. These data were also filed under a second study, of T cells of mothers and their children. That paper adds: More than five children and their three healthy Caucasian mothers were the donors. Compared with unrelated pairs, related mother-child pairs had slightly higher, non-significant overlap.

Sequenced material: blood. J is TRBJ2-7 and V is TRBV29-1; no reliable D call. The TCR comes from a boy aged 10-17 years in good health. In DNA, the CDR3 is TGCAGCGTTGAAGATCAGAACCTATACGAGCAGTACTTC. Translating gives CSVEDQNLYEQYF.